Each of the 2 T cell receptor beta chains below was sequenced from the same sample in a study of blood T cells in healthy people across ages. PCR was performed a second time for about 7 to 11 cycles using a sample-barcoded 5' primer and a J-beta primer mix. TCRdb independently ran MiXCR on the 5' RACE reads; one entry per CDR3 protein. The sample contains around 710,000 distinct CDR3 sequences, roughly 47% of which appear only once. Specimen: blood. The origin of the receptors is a woman aged 60-70 years in good health.

This chain uses TRBV20-1 with TRBJ2-3; 11 bases map to TRBD2. V dropped 3 bases and J dropped 2; count of bases not matched to a gene: 4. CDR3 size: 15 residues. The germline CDR1 and CDR2 sequences are DFQATT and SNEGSKA (reference sequence). This chain's CDR3 is CSASVAGGPTDTQYF. As DNA, the CDR3 is TGCAGTGCTAGTGTAGCGGGGGGGCCCACAGATACGCAGTATTTT.

The table lists this clonotype with a few counts. This sequence joins TRBV10-3 and TRBJ2-1, with 11 positions matching TRBD2. CDR3 length: 15 residues. In germline, CDR1 is ENHRY, CDR2 SYGVKD. Losses at the gene ends were 6 bases for V and 9 bases for J; bases not matched to a gene: 10. The CDR3 loop reads CAISRSGGAKGEQFF. DNA of the CDR3: TGTGCCATCAGCCGTAGCGGGGGGGCAAAAGGTGAGCAGTTCTTC.